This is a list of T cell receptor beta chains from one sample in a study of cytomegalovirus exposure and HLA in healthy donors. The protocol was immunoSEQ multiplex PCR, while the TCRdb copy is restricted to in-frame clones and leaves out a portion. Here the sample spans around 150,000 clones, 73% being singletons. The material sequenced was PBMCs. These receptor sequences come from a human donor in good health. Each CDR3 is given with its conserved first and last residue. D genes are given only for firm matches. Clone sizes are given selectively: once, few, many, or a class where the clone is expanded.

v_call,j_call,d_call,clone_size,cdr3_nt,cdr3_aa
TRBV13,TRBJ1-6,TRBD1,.,TGTGCCAGCAGCTTAGCGGGGACAGGGTCTTCACCCCTCCACTTT,CASSLAGTGSSPLHF
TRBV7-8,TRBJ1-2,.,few,TGTGCCAGCAGCTTAGCCCGTGAGTCGTCTAACTATGGCTACACCTTC,CASSLARESSNYGYTF
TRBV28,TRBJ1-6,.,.,TGTGCCAGCAGCGACAGGTGGGGGACCTCACCCCTCCACTTT,CASSDRWGTSPLHF
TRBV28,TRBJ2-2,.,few,TGTGCCATCGGTAGCGGCTCGAACACCGGGGAGCTGTTTTTT,CAIGSGSNTGELFF
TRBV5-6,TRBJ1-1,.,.,TGTGCCAGCAGCTTTGACAGTACGAACACTGAAGCTTTCTTT,CASSFDSTNTEAFF
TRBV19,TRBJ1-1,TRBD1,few,TGTGCCAGTAGTGGCCAGGGGGGTTGGACTGAAGCTTTCTTT,CASSGQGGWTEAFF
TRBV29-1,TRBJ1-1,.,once,TGCAGCGTAAGCACGGGTCCGGACACTGAAGCTTTCTTT,CSVSTGPDTEAFF
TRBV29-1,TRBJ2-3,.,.,TGCAGCGTTGATTGGGCACCCCCAGATACGCAGTATTTT,CSVDWAPPDTQYF
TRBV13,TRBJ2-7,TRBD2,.,TGTGCCAGCAGCTTAGGTGGGGCGGGAGGGACCTACGAGCAGTACTTC,CASSLGGAGGTYEQYF
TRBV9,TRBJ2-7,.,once,TGTGCCAGCAGCGTGAGTAGCGGACTATACGAGCAGTACTTC,CASSVSSGLYEQYF
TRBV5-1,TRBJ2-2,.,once,TGCGCCAGCAGCTTTTACTACACCGGGGAGCTGTTTTTT,CASSFYYTGELFF
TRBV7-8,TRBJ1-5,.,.,TGTGCCAGCAGCGTTGGGGGGGACCGACGCAATCAGCCCCAGCATTTT,CASSVGGDRRNQPQHF
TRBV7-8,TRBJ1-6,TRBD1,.,TGTGCCAGCAGCGAGGGACAGAGGAATTCACCCCTCCACTTT,CASSEGQRNSPLHF
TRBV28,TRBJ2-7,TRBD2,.,TGTGCCAGCAGTCCCCTGCTGGGGAGGGCGTACGAGCAGTACTTC,CASSPLLGRAYEQYF
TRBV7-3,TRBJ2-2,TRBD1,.,TGTTCCAGCAGCTTAATAGCGGACAGGGTTGGCGGGGAGCTGTTTTTT,CSSSLIADRVGGELFF
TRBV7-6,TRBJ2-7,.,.,TGTGCCAGCAGCTTGGGCTGGGGTACTAGGGCTGGGGAGCAGTACTTC,CASSLGWGTRAGEQYF
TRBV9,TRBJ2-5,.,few,TGTGCCAGCAGCGTAGAGGGAGGTCTTCAAGAGACCCAGTACTTC,CASSVEGGLQETQYF
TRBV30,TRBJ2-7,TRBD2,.,TGTGCCTGGAGGGGACGGGAGGGCCTGGGTGAGCAGTACTTC,CAWRGREGLGEQYF
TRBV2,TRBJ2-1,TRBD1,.,TGTGCCAGCAGTGAAGAGGGCCCGGGACAGTCCTACAATGAGCAGTTCTTC,CASSEEGPGQSYNEQFF
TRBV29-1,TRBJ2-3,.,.,TGCAGCGCCCATTCGGGGGATACGCAGTATTTT,CSAHSGDTQYF
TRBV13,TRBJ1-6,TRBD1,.,TGTGCCAGCGGACAGGGAAATTCACCCCTCCACTTT,CASGQGNSPLHF
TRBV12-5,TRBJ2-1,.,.,TGTGCTAGTGGTTCTGGACAGTCCTACAATGAGCAGTTCTTC,CASGSGQSYNEQFF
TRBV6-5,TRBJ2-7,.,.,TGTGCCAGCAGCACCGGGGGATCGGGCGAGCAGTACTTC,CASSTGGSGEQYF
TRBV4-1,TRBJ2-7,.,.,TGCGCCAGCAGCCAAGCCCCTTCCTACGAGCAGTACTTC,CASSQAPSYEQYF
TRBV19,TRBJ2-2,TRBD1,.,TGTGCCAGTAGTGTAGGACAGGGGCAGTCCGGGGAGCTGTTTTTT,CASSVGQGQSGELFF
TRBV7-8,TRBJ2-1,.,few,TGTGCCAGCCAAGATCTTAGCTCCTACAATGAGCAGTTCTTC,CASQDLSSYNEQFF
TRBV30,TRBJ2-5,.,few,TGTGCCTGCGCAACTAGGTTCGGGCGAGAGACCCAGTACTTC,CACATRFGRETQYF
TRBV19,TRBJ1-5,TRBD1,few,TGTGCCAGTAGAGAGACAGGGGTCGGCAATCAGCCCCAGCATTTT,CASRETGVGNQPQHF
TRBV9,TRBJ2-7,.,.,TGTGCCAGCAGCGAAGACTCCCACGGGACCTACGAGCAGTACTTC,CASSEDSHGTYEQYF
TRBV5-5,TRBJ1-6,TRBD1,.,TGTGCCAGCAGCCCGAGACAGGGCTCCTATAATTCACCCCTCCACTTT,CASSPRQGSYNSPLHF
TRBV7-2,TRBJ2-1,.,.,TGTGCCAGCAGCTTAGGGGGGGGGCTAGGCAATGAGCAGTTCTTC,CASSLGGGLGNEQFF
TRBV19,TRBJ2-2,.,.,TGTGCCAGTAGCCGACTGTTGGCCACCGGGGAGCTGTTTTTT,CASSRLLATGELFF